This TCR beta chain was sequenced during a study of blood T cell repertoires in COVID-19 (dated by TCRdb to 2018 to 2021). Context from the whole study: The collaborator samples originated in the United States, Italy and Spain and spanned the acute and convalescent phases of COVID-19. The dataset comprised deeply sampled blood TCRbeta repertoires from subjects exposed to, actively infected with, or recovered from COVID-19. Where available, HLA class I and class II types were obtained from metadata supplied by the sample provider rather than from assay-based typing. Sample metadata almost always included a de-identified subject ID, COVID-19 status, age in years and sex. The material from the prospective study consisted of cDNA or gDNA derived from T cells, B-cell-depleted T cells, or PBMCs. The samples were drawn from two sources: the first 160 participants of the ongoing ImmuneRACE study, and 1,000 to 1,500 subjects contributed by 6 global collaborators. A freely available public database, intended as a resource for researchers studying the immune response to SARS-CoV-2, is where the repertoires were released.

In its sample, this clone was seen once. Its specific antigen is unknown. No much larger clone is present one base from it, and per-base qualities are unavailable. The immunoSEQ Assay, a bias-controlled multiplex PCR, was used to amplify TCRbeta CDR3 regions from genomic DNA. Turning to the authors' computational methods: The number of nucleated cells in each sample was estimated from the amplification of reference gene primers within the assay. Sequence reads were collapsed and filtered to measure the absolute abundance of every unique TCRbeta CDR3 rearrangement. Productive Simpson clonality was computed per sample as the square root of Simpson's diversity index over productive rearrangements. In TCRdb, the immuneACCESS table is reduced to in-frame sequences with V and J assigned. These tables do not hold every clone; where another copy was compared, an unresolved V gene accounts for under half, and the others remain unexplained. That table supplies the V and J calls and clone size; D and trimming were determined from the DNA. The sample table lists roughly 90,000 clones, 75% to 85% of them with a count of one. The ten largest clones take up about a tenth of the sample.

The CDR3 runs 15 amino acids, cysteine and phenylalanine included. Only the CDR3 DNA is retained, 45 bases long and in frame from the first base. CDR1 and CDR2, looked up from the germline V gene, are SGHDT and YYEEEE. V ends up 1 base short and J 7 bases short, with an unmatched junction base count of 6. Findings and caveats that apply to the study as a whole: Clinical and demographic metadata were provided uncurated, with the amount varying by source and participant.

Whole blood was collected in K2EDTA tubes by collaborating institutions according to the institutions' own protocols. For TCRbeta analysis, collaborators shipped samples as frozen whole blood, isolated PBMCs, or DNA extracted from either of those sample types. Rearrangement joined TRBV5-6 to TRBJ2-2, and 8 junction bases match TRBD1. The sequencing sample was made of peripheral blood. The source is a woman in her seventies with acute or convalescent COVID-19. The DNA sequence follows: TGTGCCAGCAGCTTGCGGGCAGGGGGCCTCGGGGAGCTGTTTTTT. This gives the protein CASSLRAGGLGELFF.